One and the same sample provided the 10 T cell receptor beta chains below, sequenced in a study of blood T cell repertoires in COVID-19. The assay was immunoSEQ multiplex PCR, and TCRdb's table has in-frame clones only and misses some. This repertoire shows 45,000 or so clones, about 83% found once; its top ten account for nearly 4%. The specimen was peripheral blood. The source of these receptors is a man aged 35 to 55 with COVID-19, enrolled during active disease.

This rearrangement joins TRBV27 to TRBJ2-1; 11 bases match TRBD2. Germline CDR1 MNHEY, CDR2 SMNVEV (reference sequence). With 2 bases clipped from V and 5 bases from J, the junction kept 8 bases outside the gene matches. The CDR3 runs 17 residues. The CDR3: CASSLLLRTSGHNEQFF. CDR3 sequence (DNA): TGTGCCAGCAGTTTACTCCTCCGGACTAGCGGGCACAATGAGCAGTTCTTC.

This chain connects TRBV5-1 to TRBJ2-7; 9 bases line up with TRBD1. The CDR3 has 17 residues. Germline CDR1 reads SGHRS; CDR2 reads YFSETQ. The V segment lost 4 bases and the J segment 3 bases; nucleotides outside the gene matches: 14. Here the CDR3 DNA reads TGCGCCAGCAGCCTCCGATTCGCGGGACAGGGCCACTACGAGCAGTACTTC. It specifies CASSLRFAGQGHYEQYF.

This chain's CDR3 is CASRGGPATNEKLFF. The CDR3 DNA is TGTGCCAGCCGCGGCGGTCCTGCAACTAATGAAAAACTGTTTTTT. The V gene is TRBV27, the J gene TRBJ1-4, with no clear D. Germline loops: CDR1 MNHEY, CDR2 SMNVEV (reference sequence). The CDR3 spans 15 residues. The V end was cut by 8 bases, the J end by 0 bases, with 13 bases between.

The chain has TRBV12-5 and TRBJ2-3; TRBD2 agrees at 13 bases. The CDR3 length is 17 residues. Germline CDR1 and CDR2: LGHNT and FRNRAP. V gave up 0 bases and J gave up 2 bases; unmatched junction bases: 2. In nucleotides, the CDR3 is TGTGCTAGTGGTTTGGTACTAGCGGGAGGGCCCACAGATACGCAGTATTTT. It translates to CASGLVLAGGPTDTQYF.

J is TRBJ2-7 and V is TRBV5-6; D possibly corresponds to TRBD2 (5 bases). CDR1 and CDR2 (germline): SGHDT, YYEEEE. Trimming removed 4 bases from V and 10 bases from J, with 21 bases in between. This CDR3 spans 14 amino acids. The CDR3 sequence: CASSLRVDSVFQYF. The DNA of the CDR3 is TGTGCCAGCAGCCTTAGGGTGGACTCAGTTTTTCAGTACTTC.

The chain is built from TRBV12-5 and TRBJ2-3, with D possibly TRBD1 on 5 matching bases. The CDR3 is made up of 12 amino acids. Germline CDR1 is LGHNT and CDR2 is FRNRAP. The ends were cut back, 6 bases at V and 10 bases at J, with 14 bases in the middle. For the CDR3, the DNA is TGTGCTAGTGGACTCGACAGTAATCCGCAGTATTTT. It encodes CASGLDSNPQYF.

The V gene is TRBV6-2 or TRBV6-3, the J gene TRBJ2-1; possibly TRBD2 for D (6 bases). Germline assignment: CDR1 MNHEY and CDR2 SVGEGT. The CDR3 consists of 18 residues. The germline V and J ends were trimmed by 2 bases and 0 bases, with 17 bases remaining between them. CDR3 residues: CASSYQFGGESSYNEQFF. The CDR3 nucleotides read TGTGCCAGCAGTTACCAGTTCGGAGGGGAGAGCTCCTACAATGAGCAGTTCTTC.

The rearrangement uses TRBV6-1 and TRBJ1-5; D ambiguous. The CDR3 has 14 residues. Trimming stripped 1 base from V and 7 bases from J, with 11 bases between. Germline CDR1 MNHNS, CDR2 SASEGT. CDR3 protein: CASSEGASGQPQHF. CDR3 DNA: TGTGCCAGCAGTGAAGGGGCCTCCGGCCAGCCCCAGCATTTT.

Comment on this clone: The sample holds other DNA sequences that translate to the same CDR3. This chain joins TRBV3-1 (or the pseudogene TRBV3-2) and TRBJ1-2; D is ambiguous. Trimming left V 0 bases short and J 8 bases short, with 10 bases between. Germline V CDR1 and CDR2: LGHDT, YNNKEL (reference sequence). The CDR3 sequence is 13 residues long. The DNA of the CDR3 is TGTGCCAGCAGCCAAGAGAGGGCAGGCGGCTACACCTTC. The encoded protein is CASSQERAGGYTF.

This chain uses TRBV7-3 with TRBJ2-5; possible D gene TRBD2, 6 bases. The CDR3 length is 14 residues. Germline CDR1 SGHTA, CDR2 FQGTGA. Trimming took off 5 bases at V and 5 bases at J, with 15 bases between the two ends. CDR3 amino acids: CASSAGGGLETQYF. The CDR3 DNA follows: TGTGCCAGCAGCGCGGGTGGGGGACTGGAGACCCAGTACTTC.